The 3 T cell receptor beta chains given below trace back to one sample, sequenced in a study of OX40 agonist ivuxolimab in advanced cancers. TCRdb's table, derived via immunoSEQ multiplex PCR, lists solely in-frame clones and lacks some. The sample lists around 29,000 clones, approximately 89% occurring once. Sequencing used CD4+ or CD8+ T cells sorted from blood, obtained in a trial of the OX40 agonist ivuxolimab. Source of these receptors: an adult with an advanced solid tumor such as melanoma, head and neck, liver or kidney cancer.

The rearrangement joins TRBV14 to TRBJ2-1, with D possibly matching TRBD2 (5 bases). The CDR3 spans 14 residues. Germline V CDR1 and CDR2: SGHDN, FVKESK. V lost 1 base and J lost 9, with 13 bases in between. In DNA form, the CDR3 reads TGTGCCAGCAGCCAAGGGGCTAGGGCGGGTGAGCAGTTCTTC. It is translated as CASSQGARAGEQFF.

This clone was found once. The chain has TRBV27 and TRBJ2-2, with D unclear. Germline V gene lookup returns CDR1 MNHEY and CDR2 SMNVEV (reference sequence). Trimming shortened V by 4 bases and J by 8 bases, and 8 bases separated the two germline ends. The CDR3 totals 12 residues. The CDR3 here is CASSSLGGELFF. CDR3 nucleotides: TGTGCCAGCAGTTCTCTGGGTGGGGAGCTGTTTTTT.

The chain links TRBV7-2 to TRBJ2-1; D is unresolved. Deletions cut 8 bases from V and 7 bases from J, with 9 bases between. The germline V gene has CDR1 SGHTA and CDR2 FQGNSA. The CDR3 length is 11 residues. CDR3 region: CASAEINEQFF. The CDR3 DNA is TGTGCCAGCGCCGAAATAAATGAGCAGTTCTTC.